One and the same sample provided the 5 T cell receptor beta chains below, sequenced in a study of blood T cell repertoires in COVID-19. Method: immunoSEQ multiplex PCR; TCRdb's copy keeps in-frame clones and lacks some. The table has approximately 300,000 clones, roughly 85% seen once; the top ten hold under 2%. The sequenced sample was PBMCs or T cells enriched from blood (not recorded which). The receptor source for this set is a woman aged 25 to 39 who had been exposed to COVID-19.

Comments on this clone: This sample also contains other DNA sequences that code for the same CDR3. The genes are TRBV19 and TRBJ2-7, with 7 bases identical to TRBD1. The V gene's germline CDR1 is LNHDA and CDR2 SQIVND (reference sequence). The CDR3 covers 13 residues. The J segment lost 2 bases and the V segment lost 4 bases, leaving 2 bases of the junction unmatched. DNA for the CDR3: TGTGCCAGTAGTAGAGACAGGGCCTACGAGCAGTACTTC. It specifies CASSRDRAYEQYF.

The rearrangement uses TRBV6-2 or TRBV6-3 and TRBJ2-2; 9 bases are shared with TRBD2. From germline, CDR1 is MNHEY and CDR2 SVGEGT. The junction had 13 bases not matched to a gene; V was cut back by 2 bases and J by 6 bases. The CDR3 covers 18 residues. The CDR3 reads CASSYRRLRGGLAGELFF. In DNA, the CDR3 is TGTGCCAGCAGTTACCGGCGTTTGCGGGGGGGCCTAGCCGGGGAGCTGTTTTTT.

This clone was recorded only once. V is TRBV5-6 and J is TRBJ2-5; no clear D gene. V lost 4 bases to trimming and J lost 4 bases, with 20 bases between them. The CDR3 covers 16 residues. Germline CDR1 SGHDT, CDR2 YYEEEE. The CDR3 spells CASSPELGTTGETQYF. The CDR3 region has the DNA TGTGCCAGCAGCCCGGAACTCGGCACCACGGGAGAGACCCAGTACTTC.

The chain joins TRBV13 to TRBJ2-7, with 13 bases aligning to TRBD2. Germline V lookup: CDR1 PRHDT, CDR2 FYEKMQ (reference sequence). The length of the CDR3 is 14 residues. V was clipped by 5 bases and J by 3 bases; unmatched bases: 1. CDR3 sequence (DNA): TGTGCCAGCAGCGGGACTAGCGGGGTCTACGAGCAGTACTTC. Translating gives CASSGTSGVYEQYF.

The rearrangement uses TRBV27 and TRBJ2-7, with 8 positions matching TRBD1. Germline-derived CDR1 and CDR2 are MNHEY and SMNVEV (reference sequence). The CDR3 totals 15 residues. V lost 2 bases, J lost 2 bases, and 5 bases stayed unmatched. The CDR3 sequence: CASSLGRGHPYEQYF. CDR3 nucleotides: TGTGCCAGCAGTTTAGGCAGGGGGCACCCCTACGAGCAGTACTTC.